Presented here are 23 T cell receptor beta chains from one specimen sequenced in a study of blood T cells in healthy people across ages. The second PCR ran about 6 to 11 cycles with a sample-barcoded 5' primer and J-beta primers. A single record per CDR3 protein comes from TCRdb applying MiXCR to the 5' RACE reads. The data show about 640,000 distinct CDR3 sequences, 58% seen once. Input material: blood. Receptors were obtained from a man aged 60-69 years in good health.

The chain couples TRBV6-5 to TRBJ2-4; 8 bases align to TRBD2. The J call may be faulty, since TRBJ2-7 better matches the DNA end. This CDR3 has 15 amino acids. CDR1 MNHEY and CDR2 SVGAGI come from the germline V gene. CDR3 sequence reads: CASSYRGGGKIEQYF. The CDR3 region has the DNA TGTGCCAGCAGTTACAGAGGCGGGGGGAAAATCGAGCAGTACTTC.

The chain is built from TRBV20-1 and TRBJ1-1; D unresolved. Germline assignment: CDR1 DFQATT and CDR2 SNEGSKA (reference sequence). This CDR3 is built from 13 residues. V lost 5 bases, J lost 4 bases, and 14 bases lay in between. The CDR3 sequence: CSAHAAESTEAFF. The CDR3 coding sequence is TGCAGTGCTCACGCGGCCGAGTCCACTGAAGCTTTCTTT.

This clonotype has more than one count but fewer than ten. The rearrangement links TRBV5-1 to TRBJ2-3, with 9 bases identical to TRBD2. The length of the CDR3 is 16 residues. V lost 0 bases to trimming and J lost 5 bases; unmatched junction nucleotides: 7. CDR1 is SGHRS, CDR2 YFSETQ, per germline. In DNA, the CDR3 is TGCGCCAGCAGCTTGGTGGCTAGCGGGGCGGGAGATACGCAGTATTTT. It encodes CASSLVASGAGDTQYF.

DNA for the CDR3: TGTGCCAGCAGTCCGGACAGAATCAATGAGCAGTACTTC. Translation: CASSPDRINEQYF. The genes are TRBV7-2 and TRBJ2-7; D possibly corresponds to TRBD1 (6 bases). Per germline, CDR1 SGHTA and CDR2 FQGNSA. The germline V and J ends were trimmed by 6 bases and 7 bases, with 16 bases remaining between them. The CDR3 has 13 amino acids. The whole variable domain, remainder taken from reference TRBV7-2 and TRBJ2-7, is GAGVSQSPSNKVTEKGKDVELRCDPISGHTALYWYRQSLGQGLEFLIYFQGNSAPDKSGLPSDRFSAERTGGSVSTLTIQRTQQEDSAVYLCASSPDRINEQYFGPGTRLTVT.

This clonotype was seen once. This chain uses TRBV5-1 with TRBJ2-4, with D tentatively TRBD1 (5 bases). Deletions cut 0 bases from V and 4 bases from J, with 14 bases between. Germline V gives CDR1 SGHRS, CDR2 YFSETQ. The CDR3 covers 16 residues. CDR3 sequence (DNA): TGCGCCAGCAGCTTGGGGACATTATCCCTTAAAAACATTCAGTACTTC. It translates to CASSLGTLSLKNIQYF.

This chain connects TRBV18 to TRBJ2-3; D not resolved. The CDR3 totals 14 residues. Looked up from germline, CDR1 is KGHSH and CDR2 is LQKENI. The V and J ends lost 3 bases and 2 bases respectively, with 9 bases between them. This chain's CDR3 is CASSPVGPTDTQYF. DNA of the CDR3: TGTGCCAGCTCACCTGTGGGCCCCACAGATACGCAGTATTTT. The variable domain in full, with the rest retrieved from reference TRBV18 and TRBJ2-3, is NAGVMQNPRHLVRRRGQEARLRCSPMKGHSHVYWYRQLPEEGLKFMVYLQKENIIDESGMPKERFSAEFPKEGPSILRIQQVVRGDSAAYFCASSPVGPTDTQYFGPGTRLTVL.

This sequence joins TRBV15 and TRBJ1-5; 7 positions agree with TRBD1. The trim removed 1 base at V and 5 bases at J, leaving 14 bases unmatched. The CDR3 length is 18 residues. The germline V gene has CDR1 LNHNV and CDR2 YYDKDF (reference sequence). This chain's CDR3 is CATSRVKWGRGKDQPQHF. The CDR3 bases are TGTGCCACCAGCAGAGTAAAGTGGGGCAGGGGGAAGGATCAGCCCCAGCATTTT. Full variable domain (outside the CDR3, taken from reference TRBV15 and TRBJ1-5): DAMVIQNPRYQVTQFGKPVTLSCSQTLNHNVMYWYQQKSSQAPKLLFHYYDKDFNNEADTPDNFQSRRPNTSFCFLDIRSPGLGDTAMYLCATSRVKWGRGKDQPQHFGDGTRLSIL.

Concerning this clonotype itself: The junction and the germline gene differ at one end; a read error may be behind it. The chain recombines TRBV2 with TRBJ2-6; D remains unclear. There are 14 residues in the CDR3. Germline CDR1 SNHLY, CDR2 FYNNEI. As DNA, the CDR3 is TGTGCCAGACAGACTGACTCTGGGACCAACGTCCTGACTTTC. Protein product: CARQTDSGTNVLTF.

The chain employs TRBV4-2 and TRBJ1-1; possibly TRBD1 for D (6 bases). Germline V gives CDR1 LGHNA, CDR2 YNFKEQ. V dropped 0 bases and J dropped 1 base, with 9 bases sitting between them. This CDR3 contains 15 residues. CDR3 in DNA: TGTGCCAGCAGCCAAGATCGAGGGGGGAACACTGAAGCTTTCTTT. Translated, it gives CASSQDRGGNTEAFF.

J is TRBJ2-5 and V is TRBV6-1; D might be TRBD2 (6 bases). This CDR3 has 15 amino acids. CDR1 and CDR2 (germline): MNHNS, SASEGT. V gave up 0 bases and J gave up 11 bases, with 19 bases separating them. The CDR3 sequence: CASSEAGTPSRGQYF. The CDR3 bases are TGTGCCAGCAGTGAAGCCGGAACTCCCAGTCGGGGGCAGTACTTC.

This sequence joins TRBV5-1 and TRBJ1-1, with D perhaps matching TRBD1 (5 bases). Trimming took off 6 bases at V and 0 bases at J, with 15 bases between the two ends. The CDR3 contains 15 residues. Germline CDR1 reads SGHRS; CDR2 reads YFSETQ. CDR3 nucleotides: TGCGCCAGCACCCTAATCACAGGCCTGAACACTGAAGCTTTCTTT. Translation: CASTLITGLNTEAFF.

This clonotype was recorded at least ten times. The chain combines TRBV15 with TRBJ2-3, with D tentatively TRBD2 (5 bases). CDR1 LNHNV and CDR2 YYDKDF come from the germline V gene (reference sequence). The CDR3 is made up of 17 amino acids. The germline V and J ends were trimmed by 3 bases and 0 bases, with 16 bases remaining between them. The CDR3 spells CATSSFPRVSSTDTQYF. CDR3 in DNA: TGTGCCACCAGCAGTTTCCCGAGGGTTTCTAGCACAGATACGCAGTATTTT.

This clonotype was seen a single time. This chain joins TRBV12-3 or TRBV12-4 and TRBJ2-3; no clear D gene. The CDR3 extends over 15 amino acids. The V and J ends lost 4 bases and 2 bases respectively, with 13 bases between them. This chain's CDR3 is CASSYAGLPTDTQYF. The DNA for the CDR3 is TGTGCCAGCAGTTATGCAGGCCTTCCCACAGATACGCAGTATTTT.

DNA for the CDR3: TGTGCCAGCTCACGGTCCCAACCTGCTAACTATGGCTACACCTTC. Translation gives CASSRSQPANYGYTF. The chain links TRBV18 to TRBJ1-2; D remains unclear. Germline values: CDR1 KGHSH, CDR2 LQKENI. Trimming pared 4 bases from V and 0 bases from J, leaving 12 bases between. This CDR3 region has 15 residues.

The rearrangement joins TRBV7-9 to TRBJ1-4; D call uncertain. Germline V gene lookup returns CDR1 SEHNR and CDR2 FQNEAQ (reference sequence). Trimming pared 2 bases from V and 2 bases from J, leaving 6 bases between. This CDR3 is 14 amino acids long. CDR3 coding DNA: TGTGCCAGCAGCTTACCCGGGACTAATGAAAAACTGTTTTTT. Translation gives CASSLPGTNEKLFF.

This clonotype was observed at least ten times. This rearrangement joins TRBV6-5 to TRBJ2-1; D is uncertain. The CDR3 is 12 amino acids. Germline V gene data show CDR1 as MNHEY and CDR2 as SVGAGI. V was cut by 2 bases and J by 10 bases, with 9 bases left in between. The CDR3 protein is CASSYDSGEQFF. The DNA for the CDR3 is TGTGCCAGCAGTTACGACTCGGGCGAGCAGTTCTTC.

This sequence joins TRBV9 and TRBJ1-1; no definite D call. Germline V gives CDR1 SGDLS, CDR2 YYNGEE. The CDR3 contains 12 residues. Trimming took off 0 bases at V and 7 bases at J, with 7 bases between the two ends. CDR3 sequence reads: CASSVVNGEAFF. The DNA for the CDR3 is TGTGCCAGCAGCGTAGTGAACGGTGAAGCTTTCTTT.

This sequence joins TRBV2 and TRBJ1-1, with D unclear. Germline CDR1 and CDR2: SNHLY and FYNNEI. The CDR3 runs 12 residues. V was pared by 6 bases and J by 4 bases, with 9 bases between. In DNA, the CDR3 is TGTGCCAGCAGATGGTTAGGCACTGAAGCTTTCTTT. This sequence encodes CASRWLGTEAFF.

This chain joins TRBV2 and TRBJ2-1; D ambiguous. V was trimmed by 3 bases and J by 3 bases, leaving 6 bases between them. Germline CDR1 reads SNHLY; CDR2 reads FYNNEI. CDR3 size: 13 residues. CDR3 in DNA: TGTGCCAGCAGTGAGGGCAACTACAATGAGCAGTTCTTC. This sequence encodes CASSEGNYNEQFF.

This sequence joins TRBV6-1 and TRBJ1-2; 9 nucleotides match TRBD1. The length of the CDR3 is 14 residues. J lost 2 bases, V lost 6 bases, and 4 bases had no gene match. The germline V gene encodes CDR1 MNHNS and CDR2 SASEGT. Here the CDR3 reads CASSRTGENYGYTF. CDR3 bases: TGTGCCAGCAGCCGGACAGGGGAGAACTATGGCTACACCTTC.

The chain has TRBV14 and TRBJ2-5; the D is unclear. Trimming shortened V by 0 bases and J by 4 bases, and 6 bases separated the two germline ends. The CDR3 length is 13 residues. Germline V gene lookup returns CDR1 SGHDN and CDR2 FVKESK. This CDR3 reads CASSQDERETQYF. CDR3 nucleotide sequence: TGTGCCAGCAGCCAAGATGAGCGAGAGACCCAGTACTTC.

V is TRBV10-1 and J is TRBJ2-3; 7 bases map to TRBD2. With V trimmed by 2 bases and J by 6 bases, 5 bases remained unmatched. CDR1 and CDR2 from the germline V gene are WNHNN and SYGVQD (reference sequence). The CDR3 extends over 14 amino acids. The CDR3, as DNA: TGCGCCAGCAGTGAGACGACTAGCAGGGATACGCAGTATTTT. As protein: CASSETTSRDTQYF.

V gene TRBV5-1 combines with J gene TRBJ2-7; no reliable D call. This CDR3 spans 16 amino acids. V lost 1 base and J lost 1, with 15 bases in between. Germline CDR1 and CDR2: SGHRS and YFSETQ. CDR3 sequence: CASSLPCRRDSYEQYF. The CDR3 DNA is TGCGCCAGCAGCTTGCCCTGCCGTCGAGATTCCTACGAGCAGTACTTC. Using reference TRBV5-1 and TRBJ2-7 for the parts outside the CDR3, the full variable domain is KAGVTQTPRYLIKTRGQQVTLSCSPISGHRSVSWYQQTPGQGLQFLFEYFSETQRNKGNFPGRFSGRQFSNSRSEMNVSTLELGDSALYLCASSLPCRRDSYEQYFGPGTRLTVT.